This TCR beta chain was documented in a study of blood T cell repertoires in COVID-19. Researchers sorted participants into cohorts using their self-reported clinical history. The authors' processing: Researchers report that nucleated cell counts were estimated from reference gene primer amplification. Assay: immunoSEQ multiplex PCR; the TCRdb copy retains only in-frame clones and omits some. From that table come the V and J calls and clone size; the DNA was used to work out D and trimming. The sample contains about 250,000 clones, almost 85% of which appear only once. V gave up 0 bases and J gave up 7 bases, with 11 bases separating them. The CDR3 is 15 residues long. Germline loops: CDR1 SGDLS, CDR2 YYNGEE.

The receptor was isolated from a woman between 45 and 60 years old with acute COVID-19. The material sequenced was PBMCs or T cells enriched from blood (not recorded which). The chain is built from TRBV9 and TRBJ1-6; perhaps TRBD1 as D (5 bases). CDR3 DNA: TGTGCCAGCAGCGTAGCTACGGGGGAAAATTCACCCCTCCACTTT. It translates to CASSVATGENSPLHF.